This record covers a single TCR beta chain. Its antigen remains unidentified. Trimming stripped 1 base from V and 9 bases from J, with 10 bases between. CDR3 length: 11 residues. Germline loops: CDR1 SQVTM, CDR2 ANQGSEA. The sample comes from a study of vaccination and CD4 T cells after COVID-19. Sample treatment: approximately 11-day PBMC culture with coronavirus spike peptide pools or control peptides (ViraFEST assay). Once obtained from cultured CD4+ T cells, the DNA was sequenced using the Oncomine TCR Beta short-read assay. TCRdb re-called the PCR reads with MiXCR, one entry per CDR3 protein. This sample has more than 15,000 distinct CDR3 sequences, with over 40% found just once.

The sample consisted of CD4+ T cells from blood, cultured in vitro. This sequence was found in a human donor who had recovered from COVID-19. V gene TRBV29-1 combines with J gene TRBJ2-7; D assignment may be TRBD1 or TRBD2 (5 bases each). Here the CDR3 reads CSVEAGPGQYF. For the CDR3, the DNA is TGCAGCGTTGAAGCGGGGCCGGGGCAGTACTTC.